This passage covers 19 T cell receptor beta chains from one sample sequenced in a study of blood T cells in healthy people across ages. Then a second PCR, running about 6 to 12 cycles, was carried out with a sample-barcoded 5' primer and a J-beta primer mix. TCRdb redid the calling of the 5' RACE reads with MiXCR, one entry per CDR3 protein. The table has some 1.5 million distinct CDR3 sequences, less than 45% seen once. The sample was blood. The receptor source for this set is a woman aged 18-29 years in good health.

The chain links TRBV29-1 to TRBJ2-3; possibly TRBD2 for D (6 bases). Per germline, CDR1 SQVTM and CDR2 ANQGSEA. Trimming cost V 6 bases and J 4 bases, with 20 bases left between them. CDR3 length equals 15 residues. In DNA, the CDR3 is TGCAGCGTCCGTCGGGCTAGCGTAGAAGCAGATACGCAGTATTTT. It specifies CSVRRASVEADTQYF.

CDR3 loop: CASSQSGGTEAFF. DNA of the CDR3: TGTGCCAGCAGCCAGTCAGGAGGCACTGAAGCTTTCTTT. The chain couples TRBV3-1 to TRBJ1-1; D not resolved. Germline V gene sequence: CDR1 LGHDT, CDR2 YNNKEL (reference sequence). This CDR3 spans 13 amino acids. The V end was cut by 3 bases, the J end by 4 bases, with 9 bases between.

V is TRBV12-5 and J is TRBJ2-7; D is perhaps TRBD2 (6 bases). CDR3 length equals 14 residues. V was trimmed by 6 bases and J by 4 bases, leaving 16 bases between them. The germline gives CDR1 LGHNT, CDR2 FRNRAP. This chain's CDR3 is CASGTEGLLYEQYF. CDR3 nucleotides: TGTGCTAGTGGAACGGAGGGGCTACTTTACGAGCAGTACTTC.

The chain is built from TRBV12-3 or TRBV12-4 and TRBJ2-7; D is unresolved. The V and J ends lost 4 bases and 7 bases respectively, with 11 bases between them. CDR3 length: 12 residues. In DNA form, the CDR3 reads TGTGCCAGCAGTTGGACCCATTCGGAGCAGTACTTC. Translated, it gives CASSWTHSEQYF.

This chain links TRBV20-1 with TRBJ2-7; D is perhaps TRBD1 (6 bases). V lost 5 bases and J lost 4, with 21 bases in between. The CDR3 has 15 amino acids. Germline-derived CDR1 and CDR2 are DFQATT and SNEGSKA (reference sequence). Here the CDR3 reads CSAEHRESELYEQYF. The CDR3 coding sequence is TGCAGTGCTGAACACAGGGAATCTGAGCTATACGAGCAGTACTTC.

The chain employs TRBV11-3 and TRBJ2-1; D is undetermined. The CDR3 spans 13 residues. Germline V lookup: CDR1 SGHNT, CDR2 YENEEA. Trimming shortened V by 4 bases and J by 5 bases, and 9 bases separated the two germline ends. CDR3 in amino acids: CASSYLYNNEQFF. In DNA, the CDR3 is TGTGCCAGCAGCTATTTGTATAACAATGAGCAGTTCTTC.

This clonotype has only a few counts. The chain recombines TRBV7-8 with TRBJ2-3; 14 bases fit TRBD2. The CDR3 is 17 amino acids. Germline assignment: CDR1 SGHVS and CDR2 FQNEAQ. The J segment lost 6 bases and the V segment lost 4 bases, leaving 9 bases of the junction unmatched. The CDR3 DNA is TGTGCCAGCAGCTACCCTAGGGGACTAGCGGGGGTTGATACGCAGTATTTT. Translation: CASSYPRGLAGVDTQYF.

This clonotype has just one count. The CDR3 region has the DNA TGCGCCAGCAGCCAAGATGTTCCCTCTCGACTAGCGGGGGGCAATGAGCAGTTCTTC. Translating gives CASSQDVPSRLAGGNEQFF. V usage is TRBV4-1 and J usage is TRBJ2-1; 13 bases map to TRBD2. Germline CDR1 MGHRA, CDR2 YSYEKL. The CDR3 runs 19 residues. J gave up 6 bases and V 0 bases, and 11 bases lay outside the gene matches.

The V and J genes are TRBV28 and TRBJ2-7; D is ambiguous. The length of the CDR3 is 14 residues. V lost 11 bases, J lost 3 bases, and 20 bases lay in between. In germline, CDR1 is MDHEN, CDR2 SYDVKM. CDR3: CACSIGRTFYEQYF. CDR3 sequence (DNA): TGTGCCTGCTCCATCGGACGGACCTTCTACGAGCAGTACTTC.

This clonotype was detected a few times. The CDR3 region is CASSPDRNSPLHF. The DNA for the CDR3 is TGTGCCAGCAGCCCGGACAGAAATTCACCCCTCCACTTT. The chain couples TRBV27 to TRBJ1-6; tentative D call: TRBD1 (6 bases). CDR1 MNHEY and CDR2 SMNVEV come from the germline V gene (reference sequence). Trimming pared 6 bases from V and 7 bases from J, leaving 10 bases between. This CDR3 contains 13 residues.

This clonotype was observed a handful of times. CDR3: CSAGGGKDTQYF. The CDR3 region has the DNA TGCAGTGCGGGAGGGGGGAAAGATACGCAGTATTTT. The chain is built from TRBV20-1 and TRBJ2-3; weak D call: TRBD2 (7 bases). The ends were cut back, 6 bases at V and 5 bases at J, with 12 bases in the middle. The CDR3 has 12 residues. The V gene's germline CDR1 is DFQATT and CDR2 SNEGSKA (reference sequence).

There are a few counts of this clonotype. This chain links TRBV7-2 with TRBJ2-4; tentatively, D is TRBD2 (7 bases). The J call may not be correct, given that the DNA end is closer to TRBJ2-5. CDR1 is SGHTA, CDR2 FQGNSA, per germline. This CDR3 spans 14 amino acids. The CDR3 sequence: CASSWKGGGETQYF. The CDR3 coding sequence is TGTGCCAGCAGCTGGAAAGGGGGGGGAGAGACCCAGTACTTC.

The chain has TRBV7-2 and TRBJ2-3, with D maybe TRBD2 (5 bases). Germline CDR1 SGHTA, CDR2 FQGNSA. The CDR3 sequence is 17 residues long. V lost 3 bases, J lost 8 bases, and 24 bases lay in between. In DNA, the CDR3 is TGTGCCAGCAGCTTGGGCCCCGGGGTCCGGGCAACGTTTACGCAGTATTTT. It codes for CASSLGPGVRATFTQYF.

V and J are TRBV5-1 and TRBJ2-5, with D uncertain. Germline-derived CDR1 and CDR2 are SGHRS and YFSETQ. This CDR3 region has 13 residues. Between the trimmed V and J ends, which lost 3 bases and 5 bases, there was a span of 11 bases. The chain's CDR3 is CASSWAAEETQYF. The CDR3 region has the DNA TGCGCCAGCAGCTGGGCGGCTGAGGAGACCCAGTACTTC. The full variable domain, rest sourced from reference TRBV5-1 and TRBJ2-5, is KAGVTQTPRYLIKTRGQQVTLSCSPISGHRSVSWYQQTPGQGLQFLFEYFSETQRNKGNFPGRFSGRQFSNSRSEMNVSTLELGDSALYLCASSWAAEETQYFGPGTRLLVL.

As for this clonotype: This may come from a read error, since a much larger clone is one base off. V usage is TRBV24-1 and J usage is TRBJ2-5, with 8 bases matching TRBD1. Germline V gene data show CDR1 as KGHDR and CDR2 as SFDVKD. The junction had 6 bases not matched to a gene; V was cut back by 7 bases and J by 3 bases. The CDR3 consists of 14 residues. CDR3 sequence (DNA): TGTGCCACCAGGGACCGGACAGGGAAAGAGACCCAGTACTTC. This gives the protein CATRDRTGKETQYF.

In its sample, this clonotype was seen a few times. The chain recombines TRBV5-1 with TRBJ1-6; D is undetermined. The V end was cut by 4 bases, the J end by 5 bases, with 16 bases between. This CDR3 region has 16 residues. Germline assignment: CDR1 SGHRS and CDR2 YFSETQ. CDR3 DNA: TGCGCCAGCAGCGCCCGGTCCCAACCCGATAATTCACCCCTCCACTTT. Amino acid sequence: CASSARSQPDNSPLHF.

This clonotype was seen more than once but under ten times. This rearrangement joins TRBV20-1 to TRBJ2-1, with D maybe TRBD2 (6 bases). The germline V gene encodes CDR1 DFQATT and CDR2 SNEGSKA (reference sequence). The ends were cut back, 0 bases at V and 7 bases at J, with 13 bases in the middle. The CDR3 is 14 residues long. The CDR3 nucleotides read TGCAGTGCTAGAGATCGGAGAGGGAGGAATGAGCAGTTCTTC. Amino acids: CSARDRRGRNEQFF.

This clonotype has only a few counts. The V call is TRBV29-1, the J call TRBJ1-5; no clear D. Germline CDR1 and CDR2: SQVTM and ANQGSEA. CDR3 size: 14 residues. Trimming removed 0 bases from V and 7 bases from J, with 13 bases in between. In DNA form, the CDR3 reads TGCAGCGTTGAAGATGGAGGTGAATGGCAGCCCCAGCATTTT. Its protein product is CSVEDGGEWQPQHF.

The rearrangement links TRBV5-1 to TRBJ2-2; 9 nucleotides match TRBD1. The CDR3 has 17 amino acids. In germline, CDR1 is SGHRS, CDR2 YFSETQ. V trimming: 7 bases; J trimming: 6 bases; junction bases outside the gene matches: 16. The CDR3 is CASGPFSGQGNPGELFF. Here the CDR3 DNA reads TGCGCCAGCGGCCCCTTTTCGGGACAGGGAAATCCCGGGGAGCTGTTTTTT.